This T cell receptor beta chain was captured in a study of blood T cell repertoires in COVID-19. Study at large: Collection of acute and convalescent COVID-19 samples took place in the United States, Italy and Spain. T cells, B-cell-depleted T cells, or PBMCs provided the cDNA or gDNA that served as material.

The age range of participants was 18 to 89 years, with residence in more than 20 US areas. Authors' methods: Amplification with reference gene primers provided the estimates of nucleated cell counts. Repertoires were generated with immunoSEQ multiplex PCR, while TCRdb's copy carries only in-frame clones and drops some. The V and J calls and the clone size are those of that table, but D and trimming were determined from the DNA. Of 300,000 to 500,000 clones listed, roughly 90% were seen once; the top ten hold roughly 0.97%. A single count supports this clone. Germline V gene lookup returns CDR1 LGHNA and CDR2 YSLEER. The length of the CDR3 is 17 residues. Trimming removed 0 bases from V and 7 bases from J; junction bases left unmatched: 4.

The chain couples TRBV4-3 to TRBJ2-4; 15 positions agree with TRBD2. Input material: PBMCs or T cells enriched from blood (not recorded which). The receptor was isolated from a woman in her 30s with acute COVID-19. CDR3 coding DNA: TGCGCCAGCAGCCAAGATCGGACTAGCGGGGGGGCTAACATTCAGTACTTC. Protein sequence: CASSQDRTSGGANIQYF.